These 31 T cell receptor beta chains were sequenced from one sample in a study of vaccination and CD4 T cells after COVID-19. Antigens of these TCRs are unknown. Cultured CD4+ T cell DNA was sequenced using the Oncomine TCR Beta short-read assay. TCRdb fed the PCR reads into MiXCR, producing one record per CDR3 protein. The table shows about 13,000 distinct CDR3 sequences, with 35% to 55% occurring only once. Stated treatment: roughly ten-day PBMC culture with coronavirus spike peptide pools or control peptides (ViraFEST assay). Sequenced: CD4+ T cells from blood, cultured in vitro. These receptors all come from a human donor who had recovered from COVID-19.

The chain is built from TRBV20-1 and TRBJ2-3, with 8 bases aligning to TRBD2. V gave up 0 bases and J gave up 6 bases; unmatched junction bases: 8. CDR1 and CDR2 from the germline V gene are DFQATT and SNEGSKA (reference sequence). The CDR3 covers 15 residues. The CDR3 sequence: CSARDRGGLRDTQYF. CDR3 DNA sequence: TGCAGTGCTAGAGATCGGGGGGGGCTGAGGGATACGCAGTATTTT.

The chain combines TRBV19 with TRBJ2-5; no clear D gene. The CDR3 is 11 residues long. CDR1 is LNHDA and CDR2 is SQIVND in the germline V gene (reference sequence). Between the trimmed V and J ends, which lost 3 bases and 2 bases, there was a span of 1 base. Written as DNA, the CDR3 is TGTGCCAGTAGTATTCAAGAGACCCAGTACTTC. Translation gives CASSIQETQYF.

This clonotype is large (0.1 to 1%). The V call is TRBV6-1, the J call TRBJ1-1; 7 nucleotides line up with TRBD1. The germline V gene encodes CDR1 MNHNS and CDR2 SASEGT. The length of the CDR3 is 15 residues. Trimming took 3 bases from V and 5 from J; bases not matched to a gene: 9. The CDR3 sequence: CASSDKGRGITEAFF. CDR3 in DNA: TGTGCCAGCAGTGATAAGGGCAGGGGGATTACTGAAGCTTTCTTT.

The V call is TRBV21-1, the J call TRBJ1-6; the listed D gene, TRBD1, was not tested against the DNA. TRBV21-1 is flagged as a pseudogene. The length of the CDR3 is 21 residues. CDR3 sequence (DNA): TGTGCCAGCAGCAAAACAAATCTGACAGGCAAACTCTCCGTTACCCGCCTCCCCCTCCACTTT. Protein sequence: CASSKTNLTGKLSVTRLPLHF.

The CDR3 DNA reads TGCGCCAGCAGCTCCGGACAGGGGGGCTACGAGCAGTACTTC. As protein: CASSSGQGGYEQYF. The rearrangement links TRBV5-1 to TRBJ2-7; the match to TRBD1 covers 10 bases. Germline V gene data show CDR1 as SGHRS and CDR2 as YFSETQ. CDR3 length: 14 residues. Trimming removed 3 bases from V and 3 bases from J; junction bases left unmatched: 3.

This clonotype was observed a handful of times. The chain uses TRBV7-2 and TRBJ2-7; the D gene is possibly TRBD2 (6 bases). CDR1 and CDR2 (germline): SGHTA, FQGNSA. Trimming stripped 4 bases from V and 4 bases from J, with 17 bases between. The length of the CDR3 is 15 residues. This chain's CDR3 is CASSSARGTLYEQYF. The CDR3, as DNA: TGTGCCAGCAGCTCAGCCCGGGGGACCCTATACGAGCAGTACTTC.

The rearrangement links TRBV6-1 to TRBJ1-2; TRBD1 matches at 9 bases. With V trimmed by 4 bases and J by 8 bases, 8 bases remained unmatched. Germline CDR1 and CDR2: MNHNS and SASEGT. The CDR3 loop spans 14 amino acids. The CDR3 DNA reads TGTGCCAGCAGTGTTCATTCCGGGACAGGGGGCTACACCTTC. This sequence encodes CASSVHSGTGGYTF.

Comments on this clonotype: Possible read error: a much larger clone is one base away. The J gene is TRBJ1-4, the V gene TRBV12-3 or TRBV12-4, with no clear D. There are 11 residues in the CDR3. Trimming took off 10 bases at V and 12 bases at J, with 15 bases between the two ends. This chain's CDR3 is CATNLRGELFF. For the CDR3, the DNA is TGTGCCACTAACCTGCGGGGAGAACTGTTTTTT.

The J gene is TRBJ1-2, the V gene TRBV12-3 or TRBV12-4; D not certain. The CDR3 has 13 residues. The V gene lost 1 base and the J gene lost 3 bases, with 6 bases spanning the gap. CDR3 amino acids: CASSLGVDYGYTF. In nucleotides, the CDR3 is TGTGCCAGCAGTTTAGGGGTAGACTATGGCTACACCTTC.

The CDR3 spells CASSLYESGTEAFF. Here the CDR3 DNA reads TGTGCCAGCAGTCTTTACGAAAGCGGCACTGAAGCTTTCTTT. The chain employs TRBV6-1 and TRBJ1-1, with D hard to call. Trimming took off 5 bases at V and 4 bases at J, with 14 bases between the two ends. Germline CDR1 and CDR2: MNHNS and SASEGT. CDR3 length: 14 residues.

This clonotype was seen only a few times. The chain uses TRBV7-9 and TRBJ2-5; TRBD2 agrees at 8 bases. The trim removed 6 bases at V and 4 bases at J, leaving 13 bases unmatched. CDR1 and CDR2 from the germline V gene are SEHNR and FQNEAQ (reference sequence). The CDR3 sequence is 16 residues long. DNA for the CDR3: TGTGCCAGCAGACCTGAAGCGGGGGAAGGTGGAGAGACCCAGTACTTC. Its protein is CASRPEAGEGGETQYF.

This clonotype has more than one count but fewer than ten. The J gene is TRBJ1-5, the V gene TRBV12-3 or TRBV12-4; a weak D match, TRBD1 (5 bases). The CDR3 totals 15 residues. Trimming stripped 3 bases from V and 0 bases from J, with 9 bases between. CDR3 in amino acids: CASSFTGYSNQPQHF. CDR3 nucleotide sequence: TGTGCCAGCAGTTTCACAGGCTATAGCAATCAGCCCCAGCATTTT.

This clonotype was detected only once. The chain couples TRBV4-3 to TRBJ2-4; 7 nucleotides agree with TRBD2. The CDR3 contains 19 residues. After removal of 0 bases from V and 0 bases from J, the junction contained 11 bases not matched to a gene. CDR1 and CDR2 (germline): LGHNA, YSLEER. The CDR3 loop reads CASSQDPGGTDRAKNIQYF. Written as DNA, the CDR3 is TGCGCCAGCAGCCAAGATCCGGGAGGAACAGACAGAGCCAAAAACATTCAGTACTTC.

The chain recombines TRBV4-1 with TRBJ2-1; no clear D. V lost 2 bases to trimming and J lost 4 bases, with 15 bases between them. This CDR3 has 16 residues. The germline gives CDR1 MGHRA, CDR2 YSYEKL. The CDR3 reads CASSQPMDRHYNEQFF. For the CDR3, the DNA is TGCGCCAGCAGCCAACCAATGGACCGTCATTACAATGAGCAGTTCTTC.

The CDR3 region has the DNA TGCAGTGCCGGGACAGACCGAAACGAGCAGTACTTC. Translating it yields CSAGTDRNEQYF. The rearrangement joins TRBV20-1 to TRBJ2-7, with TRBD1 identical over 7 bases. The CDR3 has 12 amino acids. V was clipped by 6 bases and J by 5 bases; unmatched bases: 7. CDR1 and CDR2 from the germline V gene are DFQATT and SNEGSKA (reference sequence).

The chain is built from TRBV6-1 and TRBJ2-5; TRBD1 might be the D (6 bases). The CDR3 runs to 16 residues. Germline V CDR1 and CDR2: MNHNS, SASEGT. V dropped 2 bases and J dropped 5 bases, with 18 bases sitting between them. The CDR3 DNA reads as TGTGCCAGCAGTGAACGACAGGACCTCTCGGGGGAGACCCAGTACTTC. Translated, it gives CASSERQDLSGETQYF.

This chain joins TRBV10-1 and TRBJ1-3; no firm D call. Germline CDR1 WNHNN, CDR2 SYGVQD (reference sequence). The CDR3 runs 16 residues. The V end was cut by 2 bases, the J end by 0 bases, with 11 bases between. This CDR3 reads CASSEDPMSSGNTIYF. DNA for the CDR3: TGCGCCAGCAGTGAGGATCCTATGAGCTCTGGAAACACCATATATTTT.

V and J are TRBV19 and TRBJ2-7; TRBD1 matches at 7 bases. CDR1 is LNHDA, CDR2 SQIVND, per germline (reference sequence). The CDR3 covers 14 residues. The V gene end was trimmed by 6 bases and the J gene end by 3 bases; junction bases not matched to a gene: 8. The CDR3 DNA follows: TGTGCCAGTAGCGAGGGGGCCGGATACTACGAGCAGTACTTC. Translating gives CASSEGAGYYEQYF. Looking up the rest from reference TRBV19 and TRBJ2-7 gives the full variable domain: DGGITQSPKYLFRKEGQNVTLSCEQNLNHDAMYWYRQDPGQGLRLIYYSQIVNDFQKGDIAEGYSVSREKKESFPLTVTSAQKNPTAFYLCASSEGAGYYEQYFGPGTRLTVT.

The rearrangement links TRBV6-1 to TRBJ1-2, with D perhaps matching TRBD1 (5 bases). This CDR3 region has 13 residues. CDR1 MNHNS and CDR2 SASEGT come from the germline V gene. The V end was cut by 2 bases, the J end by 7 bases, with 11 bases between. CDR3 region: CASSEPGRSGYTF. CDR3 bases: TGTGCCAGCAGTGAACCAGGGAGGAGTGGCTACACCTTC.

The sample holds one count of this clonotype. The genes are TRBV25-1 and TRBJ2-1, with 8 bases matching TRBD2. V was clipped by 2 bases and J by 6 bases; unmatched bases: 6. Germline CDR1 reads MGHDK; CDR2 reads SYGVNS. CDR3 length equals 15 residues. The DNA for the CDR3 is TGTGCCAGCAGTGAAGGACGGGGGGGCGTCAATGAGCAGTTCTTC. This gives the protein CASSEGRGGVNEQFF.

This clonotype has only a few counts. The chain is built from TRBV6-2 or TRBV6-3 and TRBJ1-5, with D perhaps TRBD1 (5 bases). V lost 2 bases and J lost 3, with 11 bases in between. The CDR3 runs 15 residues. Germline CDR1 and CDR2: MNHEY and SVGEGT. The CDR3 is CASSYTGGYNQPQHF. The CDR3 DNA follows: TGTGCCAGCAGTTACACGGGGGGATACAATCAGCCCCAGCATTTT.

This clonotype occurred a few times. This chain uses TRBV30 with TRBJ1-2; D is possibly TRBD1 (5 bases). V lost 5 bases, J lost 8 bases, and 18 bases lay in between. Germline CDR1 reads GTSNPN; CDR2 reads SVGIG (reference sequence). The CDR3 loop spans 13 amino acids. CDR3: CAWAAERGLGYTF. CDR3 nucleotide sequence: TGTGCCTGGGCGGCTGAGAGGGGTTTAGGCTACACCTTC.

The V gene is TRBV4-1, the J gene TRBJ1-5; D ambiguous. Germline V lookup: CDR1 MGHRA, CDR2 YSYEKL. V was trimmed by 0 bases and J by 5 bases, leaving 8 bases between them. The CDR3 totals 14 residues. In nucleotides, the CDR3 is TGCGCCAGCAGCCAAGATCGCAGTTATCAGCCCCAGCATTTT. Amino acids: CASSQDRSYQPQHF.

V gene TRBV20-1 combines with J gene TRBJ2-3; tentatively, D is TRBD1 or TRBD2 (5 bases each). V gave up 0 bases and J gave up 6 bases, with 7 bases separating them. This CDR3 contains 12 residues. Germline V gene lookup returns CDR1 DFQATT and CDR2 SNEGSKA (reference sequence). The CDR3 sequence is CSARDEGDTQYF. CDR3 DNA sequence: TGCAGTGCTAGAGATGAGGGGGATACGCAGTATTTT.

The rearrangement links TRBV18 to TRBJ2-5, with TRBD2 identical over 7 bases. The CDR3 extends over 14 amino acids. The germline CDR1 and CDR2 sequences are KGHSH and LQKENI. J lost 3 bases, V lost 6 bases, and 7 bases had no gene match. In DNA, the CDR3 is TGTGCCAGCTCTCAGCGGGGCCTAAAAGAGACCCAGTACTTC. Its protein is CASSQRGLKETQYF.

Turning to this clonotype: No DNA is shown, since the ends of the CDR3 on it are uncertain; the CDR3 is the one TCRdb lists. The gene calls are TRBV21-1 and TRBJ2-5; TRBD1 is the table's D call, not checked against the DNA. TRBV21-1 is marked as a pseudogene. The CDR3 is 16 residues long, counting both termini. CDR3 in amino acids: CASSKGVGQGSKTQYF.

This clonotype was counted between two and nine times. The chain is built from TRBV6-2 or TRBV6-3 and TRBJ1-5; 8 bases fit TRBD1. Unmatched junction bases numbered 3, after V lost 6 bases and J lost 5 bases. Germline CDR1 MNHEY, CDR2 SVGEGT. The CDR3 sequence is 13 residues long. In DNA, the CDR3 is TGTGCCAGCAGGGACAGGGCGTATCAGCCCCAGCATTTT. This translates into CASRDRAYQPQHF.

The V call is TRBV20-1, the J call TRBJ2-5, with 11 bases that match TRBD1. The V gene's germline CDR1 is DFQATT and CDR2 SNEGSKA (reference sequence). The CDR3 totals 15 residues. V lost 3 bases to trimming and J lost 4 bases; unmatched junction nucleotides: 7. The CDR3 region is CSARIGDRGGETQYF. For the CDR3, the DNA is TGCAGTGCTAGGATCGGGGACAGGGGGGGAGAGACCCAGTACTTC.

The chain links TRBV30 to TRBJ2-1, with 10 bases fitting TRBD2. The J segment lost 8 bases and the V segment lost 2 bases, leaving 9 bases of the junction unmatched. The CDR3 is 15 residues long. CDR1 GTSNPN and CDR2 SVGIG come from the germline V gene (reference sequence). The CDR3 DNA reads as TGTGCCTGGAGTTCCCGACTAGCGGGCATGGATGAGCAGTTCTTC. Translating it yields CAWSSRLAGMDEQFF.

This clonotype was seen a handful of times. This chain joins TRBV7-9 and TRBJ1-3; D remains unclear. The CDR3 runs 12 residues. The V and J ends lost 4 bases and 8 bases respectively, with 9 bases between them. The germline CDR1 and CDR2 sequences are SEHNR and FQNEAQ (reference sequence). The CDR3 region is CASSSDDDTIYF. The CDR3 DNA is TGTGCCAGCAGCTCAGATGACGACACCATATATTTT.

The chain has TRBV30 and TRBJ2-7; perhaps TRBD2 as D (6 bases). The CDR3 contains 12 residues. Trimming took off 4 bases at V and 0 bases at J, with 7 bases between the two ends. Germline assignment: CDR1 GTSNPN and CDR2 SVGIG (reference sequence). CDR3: CAWTGSSYEQYF. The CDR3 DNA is TGTGCCTGGACCGGGAGCTCCTACGAGCAGTACTTC.